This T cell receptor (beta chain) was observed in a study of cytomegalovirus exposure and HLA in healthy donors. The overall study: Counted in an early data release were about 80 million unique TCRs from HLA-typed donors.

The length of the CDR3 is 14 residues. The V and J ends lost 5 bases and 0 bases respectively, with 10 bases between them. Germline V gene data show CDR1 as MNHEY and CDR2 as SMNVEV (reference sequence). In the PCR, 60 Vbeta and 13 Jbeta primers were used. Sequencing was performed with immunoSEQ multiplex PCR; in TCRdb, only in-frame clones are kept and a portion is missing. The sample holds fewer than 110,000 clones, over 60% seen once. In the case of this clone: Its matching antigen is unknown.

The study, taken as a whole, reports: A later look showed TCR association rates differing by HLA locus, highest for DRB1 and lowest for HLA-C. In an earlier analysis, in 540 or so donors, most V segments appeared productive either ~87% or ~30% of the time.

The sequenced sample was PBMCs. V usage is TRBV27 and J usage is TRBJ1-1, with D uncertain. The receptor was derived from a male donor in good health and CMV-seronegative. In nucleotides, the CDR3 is TGTGCCAGCAGTCACGGGAACATGAACACTGAAGCTTTCTTT. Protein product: CASSHGNMNTEAFF.